This passage covers 21 T cell receptor beta chains from one sample sequenced in a study of cytomegalovirus exposure and HLA in healthy donors (dated by TCRdb to 2017 to 2019). Library creation used the immunoSEQ multiplex PCR assay. For the multiplex PCR, a mixture combining 60 forward primers for TCR Vbeta segments and 13 reverse primers for TCR Jbeta segments was used. What TCRdb holds here is the immuneACCESS table cut down to in-frame rearrangements. Part of the clones is not present; checked against another copy, under half of the missing clones reflect an unresolved V gene, and the others are unexplained. This sample lists about 180,000 clones; around 77% were detected once. Of the sample, around 2.5% is held by the ten largest clones. The sample was PBMCs. The receptors originated from a man in his sixties in good health and CMV-seronegative.

The rearrangement links TRBV11-3 to TRBJ2-1; D may be TRBD2 (6 bases). Per germline, CDR1 SGHNT and CDR2 YENEEA. Trimming shortened V by 5 bases and J by 13 bases, and 21 bases separated the two germline ends. The length of the CDR3 is 14 residues. CDR3 region: CASSPSTGGTQQFF. The DNA of the CDR3 is TGTGCCAGCAGCCCGTCCACTGGGGGGACCCAACAGTTCTTC. The entire variable domain, with the rest obtained from reference TRBV11-3 and TRBJ2-1, is as follows: EAGVVQSPRYKIIEKKQPVAFWCNPISGHNTLYWYLQNLGQGPELLIRYENEEAVDDSQLPKDRFSAERLKGVDSTLKIQPAELGDSAVYLCASSPSTGGTQQFFGPGTRLTVL.

Only a few counts were recorded for this clone. The CDR3 DNA is TGTGCCAGCAGCCGCGAGGGAGAACCCCTCCACTTT. Amino acid sequence: CASSREGEPLHF. The genes are TRBV7-9 and TRBJ1-6; D remains unclear. Germline-derived CDR1 and CDR2 are SEHNR and FQNEAQ (reference sequence). The CDR3 covers 12 residues. Trimming took off 5 bases at V and 12 bases at J, with 11 bases between the two ends.

The chain recombines TRBV9 with TRBJ2-4; possible D gene TRBD2, 5 bases. V lost 4 bases and J 1 base, leaving 15 bases between the germline ends. The CDR3 covers 16 residues. The germline V gene encodes CDR1 SGDLS and CDR2 YYNGEE. The CDR3 loop reads CASSFSQSGAKNIQYF. CDR3 coding DNA: TGTGCCAGCAGCTTCAGCCAATCGGGGGCCAAAAACATTCAGTACTTC.

The chain combines TRBV5-1 with TRBJ2-3; 8 bases agree with TRBD1. CDR3 length equals 17 residues. The V segment lost 4 bases and the J segment 8 bases; nucleotides outside the gene matches: 18. Per the germline V gene, CDR1 is SGHRS and CDR2 is YFSETQ. CDR3 DNA sequence: TGCGCCAGCAGCACGGAAAAGACAGGGGTGAGATTTGGTACGCAGTATTTT. Amino acid sequence: CASSTEKTGVRFGTQYF.

This clone was counted once. The chain links TRBV6-9 to TRBJ1-4, with 7 bases identical to TRBD1. The CDR3 has 19 amino acids. The ends lost 6 bases at V and 5 bases at J; junction bases unmatched: 21. Germline-derived CDR1 and CDR2 are MNHGY and SVAAGI. The CDR3 DNA follows: TGTGCCAGCAGCTACGGGCCCCAGGGGGTTCGGACTTCCAATGAAAAACTGTTTTTT. Its translation is CASSYGPQGVRTSNEKLFF.

The chain joins TRBV2 to TRBJ2-7; weak D call: TRBD2 (6 bases). This CDR3 has 16 residues. The ends were cut back, 5 bases at V and 3 bases at J, with 20 bases in the middle. Looked up from germline, CDR1 is SNHLY and CDR2 is FYNNEI. The CDR3 sequence is CASSFQRAAQIYEQYF. CDR3 bases: TGTGCCAGCAGTTTCCAGCGGGCCGCGCAAATCTACGAGCAGTACTTC.

This clone was counted a single time. The chain uses TRBV4-2 and TRBJ1-4, with unresolved D. The CDR3 loop spans 14 amino acids. The germline CDR1 and CDR2 sequences are LGHNA and YNFKEQ. V was pared by 3 bases and J by 4 bases, with 9 bases between. DNA of the CDR3: TGTGCCAGCAGCCAGACTCGAAGTAATGAAAAACTGTTTTTT. Its protein is CASSQTRSNEKLFF.

The chain recombines TRBV29-1 with TRBJ1-4; D may be TRBD1 (6 bases). With 4 bases removed from V and 0 bases from J, the gap between germline ends came to 12 bases. Germline assignment: CDR1 SQVTM and CDR2 ANQGSEA. The CDR3 extends over 15 amino acids. CDR3 sequence reads: CSVAGDETTNEKLFF. The CDR3 nucleotides are TGCAGCGTTGCAGGGGACGAAACAACTAATGAAAAACTGTTTTTT.

The chain uses TRBV6-5 and TRBJ1-2; maybe TRBD1 (6 bases). The germline V gene has CDR1 MNHEY and CDR2 SVGAGI. CDR3 size: 13 residues. Trimming left V 6 bases short and J 4 bases short, with 12 bases between. The CDR3 region has the DNA TGTGCCAGCAGCTATGGACAGCTCTATGGCTACACCTTC. This codes for CASSYGQLYGYTF.

The chain joins TRBV14 to TRBJ2-7; 9 bases match TRBD1. V shed 3 bases, J shed 3 bases, and the junction held 0 bases outside the gene matches. The germline gives CDR1 SGHDN, CDR2 FVKESK. The CDR3 spans 13 residues. The CDR3 region has the DNA TGTGCCAGCAGCCAGACAGGGGGCTACGAGCAGTACTTC. Its protein is CASSQTGGYEQYF.

CDR3 residues: CASSQDHQGLREKLFF. The CDR3 DNA sequence: TGCGCCAGCAGCCAAGATCACCAGGGGTTGAGGGAAAAACTGTTTTTT. The chain couples TRBV4-1 to TRBJ1-4, with D perhaps matching TRBD1 (6 bases). The germline V gene has CDR1 MGHRA and CDR2 YSYEKL. The CDR3 totals 16 residues. Trimming took off 0 bases at V and 8 bases at J, with 16 bases between the two ends.

This clone has a handful of counts. The junction and the germline gene differ at one end; a read error may be behind it. The genes are TRBV29-1 and TRBJ1-2; 9 bases are a match to TRBD1. CDR1 and CDR2 from the germline V gene are SQVTM and ANQGSEA. The length of the CDR3 is 13 residues. CDR3 in amino acids: CSVKPDRGGGYPF. CDR3 nucleotide sequence: TGCAGCGTCAAACCGGACAGGGGAGGTGGCTACCCCTTC.

This rearrangement joins TRBV29-1 to TRBJ2-5, with TRBD2 as a possible D gene (5 bases). Matching the DNA end better, TRBJ2-7 makes the J call doubtful. Germline-derived CDR1 and CDR2 are SQVTM and ANQGSEA. The CDR3 spans 14 residues. DNA for the CDR3: TGCAGCGCCACCTATGATGGACTTCCCTACGAGCAGTACTTC. Residues: CSATYDGLPYEQYF.

This chain connects TRBV4-1 to TRBJ2-5; TRBD1 matches 12 bases. The ends lost 1 base at V and 4 bases at J; junction bases unmatched: 1. The CDR3 covers 15 residues. Germline lookup yields CDR1 MGHRA and CDR2 YSYEKL. DNA for the CDR3: TGCGCCAGCAGCCAAGGGGACAGGGGGCGAGAGACCCAGTACTTC. Translated: CASSQGDRGRETQYF.

The V call is TRBV28, the J call TRBJ1-5, with 9 bases lining up with TRBD1. Germline CDR1 is MDHEN and CDR2 is SYDVKM. The length of the CDR3 is 19 residues. Trimming at V came to 5 bases and at J to 1 base, leaving 15 bases not matched to a gene. For the CDR3, the DNA is TGTGCCAGCAGTCCACTCACCGGGACAGGGCGCTGGAGCAATCAGCCCCAGCATTTT. Its translation: CASSPLTGTGRWSNQPQHF.

This clone was seen a few times. The rearrangement links TRBV5-8 to TRBJ1-2, with D uncertain. Trimming cost V 3 bases and J 2 bases, with 14 bases left between them. Germline V gives CDR1 SGHTS, CDR2 YDEGEE. The CDR3 is made up of 15 amino acids. CDR3 sequence: CASSSREPSNYGYTF. The CDR3 DNA follows: TGTGCCAGCAGCTCCCGGGAACCCTCAAACTATGGCTACACCTTC.

The chain is built from TRBV5-6 and TRBJ2-1; TRBD2 matches 10 bases. The CDR3 sequence is 15 residues long. Germline values: CDR1 SGHDT, CDR2 YYEEEE. V lost 2 bases and J lost 5; bases outside the gene matches: 4. The CDR3 nucleotides read TGTGCCAGCAGCTTTTTAGCGGGGGGTAACAATGAGCAGTTCTTC. Protein: CASSFLAGGNNEQFF.

In this sample, this clone turned up once. This chain links TRBV2 with TRBJ1-4, with 10 nucleotides matching TRBD1. The CDR3 extends over 15 amino acids. J lost 8 bases, V lost 2 bases, and 5 bases had no gene match. Germline CDR1 is SNHLY and CDR2 is FYNNEI. The CDR3 is CASSEWGDRGEKLFF. The CDR3 bases are TGTGCCAGCAGTGAATGGGGGGACAGGGGAGAAAAACTGTTTTTT. Supplemented by reference TRBV2 and TRBJ1-4, the full variable domain reads EPEVTQTPSHQVTQMGQEVILRCVPISNHLYFYWYRQILGQKVEFLVSFYNNEISEKSEIFDDQFSVERPDGSNFTLKIRSTKLEDSAMYFCASSEWGDRGEKLFFGSGTQLSVL.

This rearrangement joins TRBV9 to TRBJ2-5; 8 bases map to TRBD2. V was pared by 0 bases and J by 4 bases, with 5 bases of the junction left unmatched. The germline V gene has CDR1 SGDLS and CDR2 YYNGEE. The CDR3 is 15 amino acids. DNA of the CDR3: TGTGCCAGCAGCGTAGCCGGGGGGGCCCTAGAGACCCAGTACTTC. Translation: CASSVAGGALETQYF. Combining the CDR3 with reference TRBV9 and TRBJ2-5 gives the whole variable domain DSGVTQTPKHLITATGQRVTLRCSPRSGDLSVYWYQQSLDQGLQFLIQYYNGEERAKGNILERFSAQQFPDLHSELNLSSLELGDSALYFCASSVAGGALETQYFGPGTRLLVL.

The V call is TRBV28, the J call TRBJ2-3, with 10 bases aligning to TRBD1. Per the germline V gene, CDR1 is MDHEN and CDR2 is SYDVKM. The V gene end was trimmed by 6 bases and the J gene end by 0 bases; junction bases not matched to a gene: 6. There are 16 residues in the CDR3. The CDR3 loop reads CASSKPGQGSTDTQYF. The CDR3, as DNA: TGTGCCAGCAGCAAACCGGGACAGGGGAGCACAGATACGCAGTATTTT.

V is TRBV28 and J is TRBJ2-2; no definite D call. Trimming cost V 1 base and J 8 bases, with 23 bases left between them. From germline, CDR1 is MDHEN and CDR2 SYDVKM. The CDR3 is 18 residues long. CDR3 protein: CASSLSGMSRMEGGELFF. CDR3 bases: TGTGCCAGCAGTTTATCTGGTATGAGCAGGATGGAAGGAGGGGAGCTGTTTTTT.